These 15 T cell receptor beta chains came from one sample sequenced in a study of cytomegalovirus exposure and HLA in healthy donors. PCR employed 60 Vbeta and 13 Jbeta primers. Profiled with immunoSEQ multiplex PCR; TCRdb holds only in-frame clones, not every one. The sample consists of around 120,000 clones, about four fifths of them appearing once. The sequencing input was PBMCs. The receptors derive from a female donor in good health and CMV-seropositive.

CDR3 residues: CASTQGRGEQYF. The DNA for the CDR3 is TGTGCCAGCACGCAGGGTAGAGGCGAGCAGTACTTC. The chain links TRBV6-5 to TRBJ2-7; possible D gene TRBD1, 5 bases. The CDR3 loop spans 12 amino acids. Germline values: CDR1 MNHEY, CDR2 SVGAGI. Trimming cost V 7 bases and J 6 bases, with 13 bases left between them.

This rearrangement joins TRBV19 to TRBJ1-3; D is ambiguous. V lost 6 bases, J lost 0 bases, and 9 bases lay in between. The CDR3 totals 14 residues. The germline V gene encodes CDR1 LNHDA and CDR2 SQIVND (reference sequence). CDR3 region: CASRSGSSGNTIYF. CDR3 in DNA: TGTGCCAGTAGGTCCGGGAGCTCTGGAAACACCATATATTTT.

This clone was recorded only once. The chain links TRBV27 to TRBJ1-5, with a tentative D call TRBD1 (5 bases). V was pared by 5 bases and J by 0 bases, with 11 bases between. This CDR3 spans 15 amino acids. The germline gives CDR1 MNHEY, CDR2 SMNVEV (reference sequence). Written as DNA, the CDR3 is TGTGCCAGCAGTCCAGGGACTTATAGCAATCAGCCCCAGCATTTT. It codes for CASSPGTYSNQPQHF.

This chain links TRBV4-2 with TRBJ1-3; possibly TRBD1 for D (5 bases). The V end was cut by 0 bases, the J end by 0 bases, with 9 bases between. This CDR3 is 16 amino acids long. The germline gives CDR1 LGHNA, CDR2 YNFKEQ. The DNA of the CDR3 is TGTGCCAGCAGCCAAGATTGGGGGGACTCTGGAAACACCATATATTTT. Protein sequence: CASSQDWGDSGNTIYF.

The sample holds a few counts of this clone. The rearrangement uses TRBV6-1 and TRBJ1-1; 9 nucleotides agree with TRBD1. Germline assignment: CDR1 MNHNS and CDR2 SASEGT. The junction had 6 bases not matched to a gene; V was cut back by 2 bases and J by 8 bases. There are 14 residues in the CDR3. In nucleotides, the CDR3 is TGTGCCAGCAGTGAAATCGGGACAGGGACGGAAGCTTTCTTT. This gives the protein CASSEIGTGTEAFF.

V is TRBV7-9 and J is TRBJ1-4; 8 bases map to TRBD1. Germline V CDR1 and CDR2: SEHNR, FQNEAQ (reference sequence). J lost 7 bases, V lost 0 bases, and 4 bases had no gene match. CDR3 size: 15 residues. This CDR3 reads CASSLAGQGSEKLFF. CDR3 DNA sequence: TGTGCCAGCAGCTTAGCCGGACAGGGTAGTGAAAAACTGTTTTTT.

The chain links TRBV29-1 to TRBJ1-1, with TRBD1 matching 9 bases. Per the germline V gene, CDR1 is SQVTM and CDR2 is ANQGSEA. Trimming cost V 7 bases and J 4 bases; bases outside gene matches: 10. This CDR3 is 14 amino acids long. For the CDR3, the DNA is TGCAGCGCCCCCGGACAGGGGTCTGGCACTGAAGCTTTCTTT. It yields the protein CSAPGQGSGTEAFF.

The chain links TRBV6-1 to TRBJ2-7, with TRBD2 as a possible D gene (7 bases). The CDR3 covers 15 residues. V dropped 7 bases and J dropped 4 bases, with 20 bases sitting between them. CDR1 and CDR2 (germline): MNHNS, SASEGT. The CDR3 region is CASMRGGSRGYEQYF. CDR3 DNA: TGTGCCAGCATGAGGGGGGGGTCCCGCGGTTACGAGCAGTACTTC.

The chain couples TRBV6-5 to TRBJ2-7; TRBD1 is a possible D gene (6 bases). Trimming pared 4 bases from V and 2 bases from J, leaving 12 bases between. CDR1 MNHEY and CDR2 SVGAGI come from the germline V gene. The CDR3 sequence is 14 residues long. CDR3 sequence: CASSSFGQTYEQYF. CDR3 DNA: TGTGCCAGCAGTTCCTTTGGACAGACCTACGAGCAGTACTTC.

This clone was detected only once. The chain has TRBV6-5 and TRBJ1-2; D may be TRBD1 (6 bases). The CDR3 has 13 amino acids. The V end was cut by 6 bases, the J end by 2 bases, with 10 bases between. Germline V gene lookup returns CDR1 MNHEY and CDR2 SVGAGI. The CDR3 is CASSLRGNYGYTF. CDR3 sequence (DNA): TGTGCCAGCAGCCTCAGGGGAAACTATGGCTACACCTTC.

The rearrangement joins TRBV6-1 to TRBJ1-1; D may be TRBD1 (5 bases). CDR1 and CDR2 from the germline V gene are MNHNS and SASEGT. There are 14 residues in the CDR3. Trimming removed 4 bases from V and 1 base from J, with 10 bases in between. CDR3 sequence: CASSGATANTEAFF. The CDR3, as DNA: TGTGCCAGCAGTGGCGCGACAGCGAACACTGAAGCTTTCTTT.

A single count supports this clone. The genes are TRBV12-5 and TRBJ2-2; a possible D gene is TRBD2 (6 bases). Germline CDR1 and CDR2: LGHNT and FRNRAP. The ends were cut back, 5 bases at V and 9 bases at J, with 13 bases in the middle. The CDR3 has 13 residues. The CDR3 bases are TGTGCTAGTGGTCCGACCGGGAGCAGGGAGCTGTTTTTT. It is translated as CASGPTGSRELFF.

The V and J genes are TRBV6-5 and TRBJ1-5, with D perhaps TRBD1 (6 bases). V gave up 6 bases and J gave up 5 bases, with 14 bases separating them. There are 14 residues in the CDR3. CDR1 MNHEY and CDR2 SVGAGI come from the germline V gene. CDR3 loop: CASSPRDTYQPQHF. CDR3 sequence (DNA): TGTGCCAGCAGCCCCCGGGACACCTATCAGCCCCAGCATTTT.

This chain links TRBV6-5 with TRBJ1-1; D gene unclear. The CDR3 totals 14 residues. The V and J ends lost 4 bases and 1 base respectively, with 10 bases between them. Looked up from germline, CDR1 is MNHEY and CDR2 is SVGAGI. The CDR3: CASSWGGPNTEAFF. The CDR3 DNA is TGTGCCAGCAGTTGGGGAGGGCCGAACACTGAAGCTTTCTTT.

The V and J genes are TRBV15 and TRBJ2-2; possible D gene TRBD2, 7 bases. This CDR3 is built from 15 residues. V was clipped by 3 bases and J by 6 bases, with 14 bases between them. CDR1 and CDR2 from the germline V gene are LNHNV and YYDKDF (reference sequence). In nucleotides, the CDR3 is TGTGCCACCAGCAGGGGGGGGGCGCGCGCCGGGGAGCTGTTTTTT. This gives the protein CATSRGGARAGELFF.